This T cell receptor (beta chain) is drawn from a study of blood T cells in healthy people across ages. The CDR3 length is 15 residues. J gave up 6 bases and V 4 bases, and 6 bases lay outside the gene matches. Germline assignment: CDR1 SGHTA and CDR2 FQGNSA. The table lists this clonotype with a few counts. A minimum of 6 million PBMCs was isolated per sample. A second PCR, run for about 6 to 11 cycles, used a sample-barcoded 5' primer plus a J-beta primer mix. From the 5' RACE reads, TCRdb called clonotypes with MiXCR, one entry per CDR3 protein. The profile shows hundreds of thousands of distinct CDR3 sequences, roughly 24% of them singletons. The same data also went into a second study, on T cells of mothers and their children. That publication notes: cDNA was synthesized from all extracted RNA at roughly 1.6 ug per reaction.

This chain connects TRBV7-2 to TRBJ2-5; TRBD2 aligns across 12 bases. Sequenced input: blood. This TCR was sampled from a boy between 10 and 17 years old in good health. This CDR3 reads CASSSSSGGAKTQYF. In DNA, the CDR3 is TGTGCCAGCAGCTCCTCTAGCGGGGGGGCGAAGACCCAGTACTTC.